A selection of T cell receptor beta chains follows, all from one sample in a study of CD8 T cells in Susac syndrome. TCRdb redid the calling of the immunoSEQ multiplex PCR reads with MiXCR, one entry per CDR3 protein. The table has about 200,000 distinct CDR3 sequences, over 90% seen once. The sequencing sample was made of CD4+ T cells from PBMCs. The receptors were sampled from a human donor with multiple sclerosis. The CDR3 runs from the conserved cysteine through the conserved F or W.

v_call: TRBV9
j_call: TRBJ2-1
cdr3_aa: CASSVEQGRNEQFF

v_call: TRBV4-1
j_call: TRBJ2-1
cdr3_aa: CASRLTGRNEQFF

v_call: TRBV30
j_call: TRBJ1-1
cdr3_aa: CAWRGQKNTEAFF

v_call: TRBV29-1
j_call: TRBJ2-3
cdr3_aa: CSVGEGGRTDTQYF

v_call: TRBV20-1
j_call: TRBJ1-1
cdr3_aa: CSAPGGPWAMNTEAFF

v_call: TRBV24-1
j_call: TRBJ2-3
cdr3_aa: CATSDPASTDTQYF

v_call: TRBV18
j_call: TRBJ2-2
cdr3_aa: CASSPTPGHNTGELFF

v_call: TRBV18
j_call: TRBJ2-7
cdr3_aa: CASSMGREQYF

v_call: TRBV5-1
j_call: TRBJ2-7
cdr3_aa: CASSPVPPGLAVSTSEQYF

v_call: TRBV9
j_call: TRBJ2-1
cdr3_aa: CASSPRTYNEQFF

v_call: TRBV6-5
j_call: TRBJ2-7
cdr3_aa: CASSYSRGAYEQYF